This T cell receptor beta chain was sequenced in a study of human T cells and chemical hapten exposure. Turning to the study itself: Reading of the patch tests, which applied 0.01% DPC to the upper back, occurred at 6 days. Study findings and constraints: Among expanded TCRs, significantly more large CDR3 similarity clusters formed than among controls.

The sample's time point: patch test 2, 6 weeks after DPC sensitization. Treatment reported: therapeutic diphenylcyclopropenone sensitization with weekly scalp DPC. Trimming removed 4 bases from V and 5 bases from J, with 12 bases in between. The CDR3 covers 13 residues. The germline V gene encodes CDR1 SGHAT and CDR2 FQDESV (reference sequence). Each CDR3 protein gets one entry after TCRdb re-called the RACE reads with MiXCR. Seen here are more than 75,000 distinct CDR3 sequences, around 9.6% observed once, and the top ten hold under 2.5%. Regarding this clonotype: The antigen is not known.

The material sequenced was whole blood, taken in connection with sensitization to the hapten diphenylcyclopropenone (DPC). The rearrangement links TRBV11-1 to TRBJ2-7; D gene ambiguous. The sequence derives from a young woman with alopecia areata. Some clones in this sample may be carry-over from other donors' samples. The CDR3, as DNA: TGTGCCAGCAGCTCCTGGCCTGAGGACGAGCAGTACTTC. As protein: CASSSWPEDEQYF. The full variable domain, with the rest looked up from reference TRBV11-1 and TRBJ2-7, is EAEVAQSPRYKITEKSQAVAFWCDPISGHATLYWYRQILGQGPELLVQFQDESVVDDSQLPKDRFSAERLKGVDSTLKIQPAELGDSAMYLCASSSWPEDEQYFGPGTRLTVT.